These 29 T cell receptor beta chains were sequenced from one sample in a study of identical twins (dated by TCRdb to between 2015 and 2016). The library relied on 5' RACE. Sequencing was performed on an Illumina HiSeq 2000. TCRdb itself trimmed the public reads at Q25 with fastp, ran MiXCR and retained productive beta chains. Rows merge per CDR3 protein into single entries with the most common DNA and genes. Recorded for this sample are around 1.7 million distinct CDR3 sequences; less than 40% of them occurred a single time. About 0.27% of the sample is in the top ten clones. The specimen was cord blood. These receptors came from a newborn girl in good health.

This clonotype was counted between two and nine times. The chain uses TRBV6-1 and TRBJ2-3, with D possibly matching TRBD2 (6 bases). Deletions cut 6 bases from V and 0 bases from J, with 16 bases between. CDR1 and CDR2 (germline): MNHNS, SASEGT. The CDR3 runs to 16 residues. CDR3 coding DNA: TGTGCCAGCAGCCCTCGGCGCGGGGACAGCACAGATACGCAGTATTTT. It is translated as CASSPRRGDSTDTQYF.

The rearrangement links TRBV11-3 to TRBJ2-2, with D possibly being TRBD2 (5 bases). There are 15 residues in the CDR3. V was cut by 0 bases and J by 4 bases, with 9 bases left in between. CDR1 and CDR2 from the germline V gene are SGHNT and YENEEA. CDR3 sequence: CASSLDGGSTGELFF. The CDR3 bases are TGTGCCAGCAGCTTAGATGGAGGTAGCACCGGGGAGCTGTTTTTT.

This clonotype was seen once. The chain employs TRBV4-2 and TRBJ1-2, with 7 positions matching TRBD1. V shed 1 base and J 5 bases; nucleotides not matched to a gene: 7. The germline V gene has CDR1 LGHNA and CDR2 YNFKEQ. This CDR3 has 15 amino acids. This CDR3 reads CASSQGGQTFYGYTF. CDR3 in DNA: TGTGCCAGCAGCCAAGGGGGACAGACCTTTTATGGCTACACCTTC.

In regard to this clonotype: As the CDR3 is not closed by the conserved phenylalanine or tryptophan, this likely results from a read error. The chain employs TRBV7-2 and TRBJ1-5; a weak D match, TRBD1 (6 bases). This CDR3 is built from 15 residues. Germline CDR1 SGHTA, CDR2 FQGNSA. V was pared by 1 base and J by 4 bases, with 11 bases between. The CDR3 bases are TGTGCCAGCAGCTTAGAAAGGGGGGTTAATCAGCCCCAGCATTAT. Amino acid sequence: CASSLERGVNQPQHY.

This clonotype showed up just a few times. This rearrangement joins TRBV10-3 to TRBJ2-3, with 12 bases identical to TRBD2. Per germline, CDR1 ENHRY and CDR2 SYGVKD. V dropped 4 bases and J dropped 0; count of bases not matched to a gene: 11. This CDR3 spans 19 amino acids. The CDR3 coding sequence is TGTGCCATCAGTGCCCTTTCTAGCGGGAGGGCCGGTAGCACAGATACGCAGTATTTT. Residues: CAISALSSGRAGSTDTQYF.

This chain joins TRBV7-9 and TRBJ1-2; TRBD1 matches 7 bases. V lost 7 bases and J lost 4; bases outside the gene matches: 6. CDR1 SEHNR and CDR2 FQNEAQ come from the germline V gene (reference sequence). The CDR3 consists of 13 residues. CDR3 protein: CASTLDRPYGYTF. In DNA, the CDR3 is TGTGCCAGCACCTTGGACAGGCCCTATGGCTACACCTTC.

J is TRBJ2-3 and V is TRBV6-5; the D gene could be TRBD1 or TRBD2 (5 bases each). CDR3 length: 15 amino acids. CDR1 MNHEY and CDR2 SVGAGI come from the germline V gene. Trimming removed 2 bases from V and 6 bases from J, with 15 bases in between. As DNA, the CDR3 is TGTGCCAGCAGTTACCTCTGGGACCCGGGCGATACGCAGTATTTT. Translating gives CASSYLWDPGDTQYF.

The rearrangement links TRBV3-1 to TRBJ1-1; possibly TRBD1 for D (5 bases). Trimming shortened V by 3 bases and J by 5 bases, and 13 bases separated the two germline ends. Germline lookup yields CDR1 LGHDT and CDR2 YNNKEL (reference sequence). This CDR3 region has 14 residues. The chain's CDR3 is CASSHDSGVTEAFF. The CDR3, as DNA: TGTGCCAGCAGCCATGACAGCGGTGTTACTGAAGCTTTCTTT.

V is TRBV5-1 and J is TRBJ2-3, with D hard to call. Trimming removed 2 bases at V and 1 base at J, with 11 bases between. Germline lookup yields CDR1 SGHRS and CDR2 YFSETQ. CDR3 length: 15 amino acids. CDR3 in amino acids: CASSFLREGTDTQYF. The CDR3 bases are TGCGCCAGCAGCTTCCTTAGAGAGGGCACAGATACGCAGTATTTT.

The chain links TRBV7-9 to TRBJ1-1; a possible D gene is TRBD1 (5 bases). V gave up 5 bases and J gave up 6 bases, with 13 bases separating them. CDR3 length: 13 amino acids. The germline gives CDR1 SEHNR, CDR2 FQNEAQ (reference sequence). As DNA, the CDR3 is TGTGCCAGCAGCGTCGCAGGGTATGCTGAAGCTTTCTTT. Translated, it gives CASSVAGYAEAFF.

The chain has TRBV29-1 and TRBJ1-2; 9 bases line up with TRBD1. Per germline, CDR1 SQVTM and CDR2 ANQGSEA. The J segment lost 3 bases and the V segment lost 5 bases, leaving 4 bases of the junction unmatched. The CDR3 has 13 residues. The chain's CDR3 is CSVSTGGDYGYTF. The CDR3 DNA reads TGCAGCGTTTCGACAGGGGGGGACTATGGCTACACCTTC.

Here the CDR3 DNA reads TGTGCCAGCAGTCCCAATCGCTACTACGAGCAGTACTTC. Protein: CASSPNRYYEQYF. The chain carries TRBV6-6 and TRBJ2-5, with unresolved D. The DNA matches TRBJ2-7 better at its end, which makes the J call doubtful. Germline lookup yields CDR1 MNHNY and CDR2 SVGAGI (reference sequence). This CDR3 comprises 13 residues.

This clonotype showed up many times. The V and J genes are TRBV29-1 and TRBJ2-1; the D is unclear. CDR1 is SQVTM, CDR2 ANQGSEA, per germline. Trimming left V 7 bases short and J 6 bases short, with 7 bases between. This CDR3 is built from 10 residues. The chain's CDR3 is CSGVGNEQFF. The CDR3 DNA is TGCAGCGGCGTCGGCAATGAGCAGTTCTTC.

This clonotype has more than one count but fewer than ten. The rearrangement links TRBV4-2 to TRBJ2-5; 12 bases match TRBD2. V dropped 1 base and J dropped 0; count of bases not matched to a gene: 9. This CDR3 spans 19 amino acids. The germline V gene has CDR1 LGHNA and CDR2 YNFKEQ. The CDR3 here is CASSQGTSGGPRYQETQYF. For the CDR3, the DNA is TGTGCCAGCAGCCAAGGAACTAGCGGGGGGCCCCGATACCAAGAGACCCAGTACTTC.

V is TRBV24-1 and J is TRBJ2-3; either TRBD1 or TRBD2 may supply D (5 bases each). The germline CDR1 and CDR2 sequences are KGHDR and SFDVKD. V lost 0 bases, J lost 4 bases, and 13 bases lay in between. The CDR3 is made up of 16 amino acids. The CDR3 DNA is TGTGCCACCAGTGATTTGGGGGGTAAGGAGTCAGATACGCAGTATTTT. Its protein is CATSDLGGKESDTQYF.

Comment on this clonotype: Given the absence of the conserved phenylalanine or tryptophan at the CDR3 end, a read error is likely. The V and J genes are TRBV11-2 and TRBJ2-1; D possibly corresponds to TRBD1 (6 bases). The V end was cut by 3 bases, the J end by 2 bases, with 11 bases between. CDR3 length: 15 amino acids. Germline V CDR1 and CDR2: SGHAT, FQNNGV. CDR3 in amino acids: CASSFKGTPYNEQFL. The CDR3 nucleotides are TGTGCCAGCAGCTTTAAAGGGACACCCTACAATGAGCAGTTCCTC.

The chain recombines TRBV20-1 with TRBJ2-3, with 13 bases identical to TRBD2. The CDR3 is 14 amino acids. The V gene end was trimmed by 5 bases and the J gene end by 7 bases; junction bases not matched to a gene: 6. CDR1 and CDR2 from the germline V gene are DFQATT and SNEGSKA (reference sequence). The CDR3 spells CSAQLAGGPNTQYF. The CDR3 coding sequence is TGCAGTGCTCAACTAGCGGGAGGGCCGAATACGCAGTATTTT.

Regarding this clonotype: One base away lies a much larger clone, so this may be a sequencing read error. The CDR3 reads CATSRSRGTYNEQYF. DNA of the CDR3: TGTGCCACCAGCAGGAGTCGAGGGACCTACAATGAGCAGTACTTC. This chain connects TRBV15 to TRBJ2-7; tentatively, D is TRBD1 or TRBD2 (5 bases each). This CDR3 region has 15 residues. Trimming removed 3 bases at V and 7 bases at J, with 19 bases between. In germline, CDR1 is LNHNV, CDR2 YYDKDF (reference sequence).

This clonotype turned up a few times. The V gene is TRBV12-3 or TRBV12-4, the J gene TRBJ1-2, with D perhaps matching TRBD1 (5 bases). V gave up 5 bases and J gave up 6 bases, with 13 bases separating them. This CDR3 is built from 13 residues. DNA for the CDR3: TGTGCCAGCAGTCTGGACAATGCCCATGGCTACACCTTC. Residues: CASSLDNAHGYTF.

Only a few counts were recorded for this clonotype. The chain carries TRBV6-2 or TRBV6-3 and TRBJ2-7; 7 positions agree with TRBD1. The CDR3 sequence is 13 residues long. Per the germline V gene, CDR1 is MNHEY and CDR2 is SVGEGT. V gave up 10 bases and J gave up 3 bases; unmatched junction bases: 9. The DNA for the CDR3 is TGTGCCACACAGGGGTACTACTACTACGAGCAGTACTTC. Translation gives CATQGYYYYEQYF.

The chain carries TRBV4-1 and TRBJ1-6, with 8 bases fitting TRBD1. The V gene's germline CDR1 is MGHRA and CDR2 YSYEKL. V dropped 4 bases and J dropped 2; count of bases not matched to a gene: 10. This CDR3 region has 18 residues. CDR3 sequence reads: CASSRDGQGPTYNSPLHF. In DNA, the CDR3 is TGCGCCAGCAGCCGCGATGGACAGGGTCCCACCTATAATTCACCCCTCCACTTT.

The chain combines TRBV10-3 with TRBJ2-1; unclear D gene. The ends were cut back, 0 bases at V and 12 bases at J, with 18 bases in the middle. The length of the CDR3 is 15 residues. Germline lookup yields CDR1 ENHRY and CDR2 SYGVKD. CDR3 region: CAISESFKSPGGQFF. The DNA for the CDR3 is TGTGCCATCAGTGAGTCGTTTAAATCCCCCGGTGGGCAGTTCTTC.

Comment on this clonotype: The junction departs from germline at one end; a sequencing error may be responsible. As DNA, the CDR3 is TGTACCAGCAGCTTATTTTGGGGGAACTACGAGCAGTACTTC. It yields the protein CTSSLFWGNYEQYF. This chain uses TRBV5-6 with TRBJ2-7, with D tentatively TRBD1 or TRBD2 (5 bases each). Looked up from germline, CDR1 is SGHDT and CDR2 is YYEEEE. This CDR3 is built from 14 residues.

The table lists this clonotype with a few counts. This chain uses TRBV11-1 with TRBJ2-1; TRBD2 might be the D (6 bases). The germline V and J ends were trimmed by 1 base and 0 bases, with 25 bases remaining between them. CDR3 length equals 21 residues. Per germline, CDR1 SGHAT and CDR2 FQDESV (reference sequence). The CDR3 region has the DNA TGTGCCAGCAGCTTAGGGCCCCTACGACTCTCGGCGGGGTACTCCTACAATGAGCAGTTCTTC. Its protein product is CASSLGPLRLSAGYSYNEQFF.

In the case of this clonotype: Given a much more abundant clone one base away, this may be a read error. This rearrangement joins TRBV7-2 to TRBJ2-3; D call uncertain. Trimming removed 0 bases from V and 1 base from J, with 11 bases in between. CDR3 size: 16 residues. The V gene's germline CDR1 is SGHTA and CDR2 FQGNSA. The CDR3 region is CASSLAKLSGTDTQYF. DNA for the CDR3: TGTGCCAGCAGCTTAGCGAAACTTTCTGGCACAGATACGCAGTATTTT.

In this sample, this clonotype turned up a few times. The chain uses TRBV28 and TRBJ2-7; maybe TRBD2 (5 bases). V gave up 6 bases and J gave up 0 bases, with 15 bases separating them. Germline lookup yields CDR1 MDHEN and CDR2 SYDVKM. The CDR3 is 15 residues long. This chain's CDR3 is CASSPDFYSSYEQYF. CDR3 DNA sequence: TGTGCCAGCAGCCCGGACTTCTACAGCTCCTACGAGCAGTACTTC.

The rearrangement uses TRBV7-2 and TRBJ2-6; 7 bases agree with TRBD1. Germline V CDR1 and CDR2: SGHTA, FQGNSA. This CDR3 region has 16 residues. V dropped 1 base and J dropped 2; count of bases not matched to a gene: 2. The CDR3 loop is CASSLGTGTGANVLTF. The CDR3 DNA follows: TGTGCCAGCAGCTTAGGGACAGGAACTGGGGCCAACGTCCTGACTTTC.

The chain carries TRBV20-1 and TRBJ1-5; maybe TRBD1 (6 bases). The ends were cut back, 1 base at V and 7 bases at J, with 11 bases in the middle. The CDR3 has 13 residues. Germline-derived CDR1 and CDR2 are DFQATT and SNEGSKA (reference sequence). CDR3: CSARGGRWQPQHF. In DNA form, the CDR3 reads TGCAGTGCTAGAGGGGGGCGGTGGCAGCCCCAGCATTTT.

This clonotype was picked up a small number of times. This chain links TRBV20-1 with TRBJ2-1; TRBD2 matches at 8 bases. J gave up 13 bases and V 0 bases, and 11 bases lay outside the gene matches. This CDR3 has 14 residues. Germline V lookup: CDR1 DFQATT, CDR2 SNEGSKA (reference sequence). Here the CDR3 reads CSARDSGLAPFQFF. The CDR3 coding sequence is TGCAGTGCTAGAGATTCTGGACTAGCCCCGTTTCAGTTCTTC.